This entry lists 8 T cell receptor beta chains sequenced from one sample in a study of brain T cells in children with intractable seizures. Only in-frame clones appear in the TCRdb table, and some are missing; sequencing was by immunoSEQ multiplex PCR. The sample has about 80,000 clones; more than 75% are singletons. This specimen was peripheral blood, taken at surgery. The receptors stem from a girl aged 2-10 years with Rasmussen encephalitis and intractable seizures.

The gene calls are TRBV11-2 and TRBJ1-1; D is ambiguous. The V end lost 4 bases, the J end lost 3 bases, and 27 bases lay between the germline ends. The germline CDR1 and CDR2 sequences are SGHAT and FQNNGV. The CDR3 extends over 19 amino acids. CDR3 loop: CASSSRSFFDGRRDTEAFF. CDR3 nucleotide sequence: TGTGCCAGCAGCTCAAGGTCTTTTTTTGATGGACGGCGGGACACTGAAGCTTTCTTT.

The V call is TRBV15, the J call TRBJ2-7; 10 nucleotides align to TRBD2. The CDR3 covers 14 residues. Germline CDR1 is LNHNV and CDR2 is YYDKDF (reference sequence). Trimming cost V 5 bases and J 2 bases; bases outside gene matches: 3. The CDR3 region is CATSLSGGAYEQYF. CDR3 DNA sequence: TGTGCCACCAGCTTAAGCGGGGGGGCCTACGAGCAGTACTTC. The full variable domain, with the rest looked up from reference TRBV15 and TRBJ2-7, is DAMVIQNPRYQVTQFGKPVTLSCSQTLNHNVMYWYQQKSSQAPKLLFHYYDKDFNNEADTPDNFQSRRPNTSFCFLDIRSPGLGDTAMYLCATSLSGGAYEQYFGPGTRLTVT.

The genes are TRBV11-2 and TRBJ2-1; 10 bases are shared with TRBD2. The length of the CDR3 is 16 residues. The junction had 13 bases not matched to a gene; V was cut back by 6 bases and J by 8 bases. The germline gives CDR1 SGHAT, CDR2 FQNNGV. The DNA of the CDR3 is TGTGCCAGCAGGTCTATCCTAGCGGGAGTTGTCGATGAGCAGTTCTTC. It specifies CASRSILAGVVDEQFF.

CDR3 in DNA: TGTGCCAGCAGTTTAAGGGACGGGTATAATTCACCCCTCCACTTT. Its translation is CASSLRDGYNSPLHF. The chain employs TRBV28 and TRBJ1-6, with D maybe TRBD1 (5 bases). The V and J ends lost 2 bases and 4 bases respectively, with 9 bases between them. Germline CDR1 is MDHEN and CDR2 is SYDVKM. There are 15 residues in the CDR3.

By its share, this clone is medium-sized. The chain joins TRBV30 to TRBJ1-3; no firm D call. CDR3 length: 14 amino acids. Germline loops: CDR1 GTSNPN, CDR2 SVGIG (reference sequence). Trimming took off 5 bases at V and 1 base at J, with 12 bases between the two ends. CDR3 DNA: TGTGCCTGGCAACCCGAGGGATCTGGAAACACCATATATTTT. It encodes CAWQPEGSGNTIYF.

This chain links TRBV28 with TRBJ1-6; perhaps TRBD1 as D (6 bases). Germline V gene lookup returns CDR1 MDHEN and CDR2 SYDVKM. The germline V and J ends were trimmed by 7 bases and 3 bases, with 16 bases remaining between them. The CDR3 sequence is 16 residues long. CDR3 nucleotides: TGTGCCAGCACCCGGACAGAAGGAATCTATAATTCACCCCTCCACTTT. This translates into CASTRTEGIYNSPLHF.

This rearrangement joins TRBV5-6 to TRBJ2-7; D is uncertain. Germline V gene data show CDR1 as SGHDT and CDR2 as YYEEEE. The V end was cut by 0 bases, the J end by 7 bases, with 5 bases between. The CDR3 sequence is 11 residues long. CDR3 sequence: CASSLALEQYF. CDR3 nucleotide sequence: TGTGCCAGCAGCTTGGCATTAGAGCAGTACTTC.

The chain combines TRBV14 with TRBJ2-7, with TRBD1 as a possible D gene (6 bases). Trimming took off 0 bases at V and 7 bases at J, with 10 bases between the two ends. Germline-derived CDR1 and CDR2 are SGHDN and FVKESK. The CDR3 is made up of 13 amino acids. This CDR3 is CASSQDLGAEQYF. The CDR3 DNA follows: TGTGCCAGCAGCCAAGATTTGGGGGCAGAGCAGTACTTC.